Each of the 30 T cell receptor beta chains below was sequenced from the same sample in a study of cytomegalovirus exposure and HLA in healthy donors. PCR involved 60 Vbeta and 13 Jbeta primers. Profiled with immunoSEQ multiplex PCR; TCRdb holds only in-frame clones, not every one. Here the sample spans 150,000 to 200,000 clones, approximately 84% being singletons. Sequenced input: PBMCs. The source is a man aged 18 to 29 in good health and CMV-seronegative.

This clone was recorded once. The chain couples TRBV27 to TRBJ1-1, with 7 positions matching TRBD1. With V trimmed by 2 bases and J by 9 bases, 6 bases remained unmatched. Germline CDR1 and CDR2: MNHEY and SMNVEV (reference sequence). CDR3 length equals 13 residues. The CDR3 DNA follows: TGTGCCAGCAGTTTAGAAAGGACAGGACAAGCTTTCTTT. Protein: CASSLERTGQAFF.

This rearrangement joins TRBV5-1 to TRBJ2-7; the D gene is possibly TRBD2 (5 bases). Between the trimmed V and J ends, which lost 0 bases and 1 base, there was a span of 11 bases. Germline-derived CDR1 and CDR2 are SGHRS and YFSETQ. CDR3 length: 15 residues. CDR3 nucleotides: TGCGCCAGCAGCTTGGAAGGACTCAAGTCCTACGAGCAGTACTTC. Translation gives CASSLEGLKSYEQYF.

The CDR3 DNA follows: TGTGCCAGCAGCTTAGACGCAGGGGGGAAACTGTTTTTT. This sequence encodes CASSLDAGGKLFF. This sequence joins TRBV11-3 and TRBJ1-4, with 7 bases lining up with TRBD1. This CDR3 comprises 13 residues. Germline V gives CDR1 SGHNT, CDR2 YENEEA. The V and J ends lost 0 bases and 11 bases, in that order; junction bases with no gene match: 3.

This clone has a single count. CDR3 nucleotide sequence: TGCGCCAGCAGCTCTTCAGGGGGGTCTGGAAACACCATATATTTT. Encoded protein: CASSSSGGSGNTIYF. The chain couples TRBV5-1 to TRBJ1-3; TRBD1 aligns across 7 bases. V lost 3 bases, J lost 1 base, and 4 bases stayed unmatched. The CDR3 consists of 15 residues. Germline CDR1 reads SGHRS; CDR2 reads YFSETQ.

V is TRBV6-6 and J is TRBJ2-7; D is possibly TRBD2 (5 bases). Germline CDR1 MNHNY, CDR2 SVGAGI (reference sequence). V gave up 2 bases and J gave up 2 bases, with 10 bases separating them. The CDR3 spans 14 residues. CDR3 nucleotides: TGTGCCAGCAGTTACGGGCTGACTACCTACGAGCAGTACTTC. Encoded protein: CASSYGLTTYEQYF.

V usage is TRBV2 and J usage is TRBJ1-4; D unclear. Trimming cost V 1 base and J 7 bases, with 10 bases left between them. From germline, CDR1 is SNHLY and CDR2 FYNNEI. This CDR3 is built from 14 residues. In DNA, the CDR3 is TGTGCCAGCAGTGAAGGTTGGCAGGCTGAAAAACTGTTTTTT. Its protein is CASSEGWQAEKLFF.

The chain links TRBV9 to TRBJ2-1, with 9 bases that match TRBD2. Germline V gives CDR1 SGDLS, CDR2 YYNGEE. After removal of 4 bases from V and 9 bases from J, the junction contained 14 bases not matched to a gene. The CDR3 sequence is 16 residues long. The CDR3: CASSPRGAGGVREQFF. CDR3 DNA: TGTGCCAGCAGCCCCAGGGGTGCGGGGGGGGTTCGTGAGCAGTTCTTC.

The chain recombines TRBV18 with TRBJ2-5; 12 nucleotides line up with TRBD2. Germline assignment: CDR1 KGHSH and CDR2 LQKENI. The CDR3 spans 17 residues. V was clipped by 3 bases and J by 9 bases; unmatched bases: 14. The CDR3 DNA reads TGTGCCAGCTCACCCCGGGGGACTAGCGGGTCGTTGAGTGCCCAGTACTTC. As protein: CASSPRGTSGSLSAQYF.

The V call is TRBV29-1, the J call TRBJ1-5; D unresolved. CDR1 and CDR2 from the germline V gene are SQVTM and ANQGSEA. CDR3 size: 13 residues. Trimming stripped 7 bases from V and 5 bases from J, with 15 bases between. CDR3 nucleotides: TGCAGCGCCCACATCGGGGTGGATCAGCCCCAGCATTTT. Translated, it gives CSAHIGVDQPQHF.

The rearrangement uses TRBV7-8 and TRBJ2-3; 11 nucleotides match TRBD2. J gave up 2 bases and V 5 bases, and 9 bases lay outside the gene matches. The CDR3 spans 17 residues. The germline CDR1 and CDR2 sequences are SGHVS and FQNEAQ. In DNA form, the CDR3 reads TGTGCCAGCAGCCTTGGACTAGCGGGCAGTTTCACAGATACGCAGTATTTT. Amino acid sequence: CASSLGLAGSFTDTQYF.

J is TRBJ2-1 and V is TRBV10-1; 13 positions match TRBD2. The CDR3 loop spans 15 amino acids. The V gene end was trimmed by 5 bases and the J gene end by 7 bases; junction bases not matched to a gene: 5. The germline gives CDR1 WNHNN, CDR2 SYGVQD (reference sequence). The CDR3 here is CASSTTSGGANEQFF. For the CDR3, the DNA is TGCGCCAGCAGTACTACTAGCGGGGGGGCTAATGAGCAGTTCTTC.

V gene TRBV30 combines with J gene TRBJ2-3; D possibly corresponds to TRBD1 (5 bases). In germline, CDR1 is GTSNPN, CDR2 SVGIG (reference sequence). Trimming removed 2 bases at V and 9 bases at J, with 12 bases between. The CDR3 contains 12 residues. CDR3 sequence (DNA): TGTGCCTGGAGTCCAGGGCAGCGAACGCAGTATTTT. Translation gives CAWSPGQRTQYF.

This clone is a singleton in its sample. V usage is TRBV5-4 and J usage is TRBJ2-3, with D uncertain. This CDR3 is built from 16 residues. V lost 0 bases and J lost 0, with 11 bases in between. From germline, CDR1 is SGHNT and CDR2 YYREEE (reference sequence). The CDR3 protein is CASSLDVAISTDTQYF. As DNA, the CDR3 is TGTGCCAGCAGCTTGGACGTTGCGATAAGCACAGATACGCAGTATTTT.

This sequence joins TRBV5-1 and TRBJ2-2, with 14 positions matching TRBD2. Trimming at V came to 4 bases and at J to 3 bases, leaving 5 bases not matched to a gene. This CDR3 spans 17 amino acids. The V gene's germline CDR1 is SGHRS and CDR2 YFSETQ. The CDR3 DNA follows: TGCGCCAGCAGCCCAGGACTAGCGGGAGGATACACCGGGGAGCTGTTTTTT. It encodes CASSPGLAGGYTGELFF. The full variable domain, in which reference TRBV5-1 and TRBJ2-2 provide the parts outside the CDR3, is KAGVTQTPRYLIKTRGQQVTLSCSPISGHRSVSWYQQTPGQGLQFLFEYFSETQRNKGNFPGRFSGRQFSNSRSEMNVSTLELGDSALYLCASSPGLAGGYTGELFFGEGSRLTVL.

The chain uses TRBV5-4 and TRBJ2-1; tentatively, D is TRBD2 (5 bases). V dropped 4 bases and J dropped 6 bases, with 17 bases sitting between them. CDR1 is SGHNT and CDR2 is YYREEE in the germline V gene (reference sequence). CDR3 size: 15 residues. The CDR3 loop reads CASSGRTGLSNEQFF. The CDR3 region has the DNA TGTGCCAGCAGCGGGCGGACTGGACTTTCCAATGAGCAGTTCTTC.

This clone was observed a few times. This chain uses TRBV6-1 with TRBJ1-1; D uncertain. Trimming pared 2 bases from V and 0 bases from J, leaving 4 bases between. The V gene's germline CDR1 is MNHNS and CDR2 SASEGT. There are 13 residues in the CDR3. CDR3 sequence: CASSEILNTEAFF. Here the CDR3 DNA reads TGTGCCAGCAGTGAAATCTTGAACACTGAAGCTTTCTTT.

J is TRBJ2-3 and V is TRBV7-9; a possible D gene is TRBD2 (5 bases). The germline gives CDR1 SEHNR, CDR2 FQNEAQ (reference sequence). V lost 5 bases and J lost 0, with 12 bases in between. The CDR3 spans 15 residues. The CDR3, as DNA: TGTGCCAGCAGCGGATACTGGACTAGCACAGATACGCAGTATTTT. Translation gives CASSGYWTSTDTQYF. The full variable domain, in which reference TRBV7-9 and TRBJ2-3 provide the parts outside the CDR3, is DTGVSQNPRHKITKRGQNVTFRCDPISEHNRLYWYRQTLGQGPEFLTYFQNEAQLEKSRLLSDRFSAERPKGSFSTLEIQRTEQGDSAMYLCASSGYWTSTDTQYFGPGTRLTVL.

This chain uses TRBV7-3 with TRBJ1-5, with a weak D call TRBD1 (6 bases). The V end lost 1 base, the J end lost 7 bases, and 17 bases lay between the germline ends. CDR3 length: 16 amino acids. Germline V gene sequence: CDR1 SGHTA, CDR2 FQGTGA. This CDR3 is CASSLMRGGPRQPQHF. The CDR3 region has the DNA TGTGCCAGCAGCTTAATGAGGGGGGGGCCCCGGCAGCCCCAGCATTTT.

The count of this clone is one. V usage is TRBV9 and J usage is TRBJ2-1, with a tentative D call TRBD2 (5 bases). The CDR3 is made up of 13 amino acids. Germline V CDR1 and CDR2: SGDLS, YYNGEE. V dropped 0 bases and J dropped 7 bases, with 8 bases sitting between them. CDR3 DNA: TGTGCCAGCAGCGTAGTAACGGGAAATGAGCAGTTCTTC. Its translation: CASSVVTGNEQFF. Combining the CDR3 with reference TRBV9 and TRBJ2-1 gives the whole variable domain DSGVTQTPKHLITATGQRVTLRCSPRSGDLSVYWYQQSLDQGLQFLIQYYNGEERAKGNILERFSAQQFPDLHSELNLSSLELGDSALYFCASSVVTGNEQFFGPGTRLTVL.

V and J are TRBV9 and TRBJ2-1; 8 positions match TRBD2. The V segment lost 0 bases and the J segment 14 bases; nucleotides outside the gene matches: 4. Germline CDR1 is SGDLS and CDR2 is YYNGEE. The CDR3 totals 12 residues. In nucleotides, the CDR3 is TGTGCCAGCAGCGTAGACGGGGGGGCCGAGTTCTTC. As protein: CASSVDGGAEFF. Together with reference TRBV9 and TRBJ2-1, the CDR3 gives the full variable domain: DSGVTQTPKHLITATGQRVTLRCSPRSGDLSVYWYQQSLDQGLQFLIQYYNGEERAKGNILERFSAQQFPDLHSELNLSSLELGDSALYFCASSVDGGAEFFGPGTRLTVL.

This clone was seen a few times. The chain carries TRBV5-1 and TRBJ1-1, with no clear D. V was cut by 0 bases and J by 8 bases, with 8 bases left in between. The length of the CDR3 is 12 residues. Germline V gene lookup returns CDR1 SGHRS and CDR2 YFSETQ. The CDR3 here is CASSLEREEAFF. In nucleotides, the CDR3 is TGCGCCAGCAGCTTGGAGAGGGAAGAAGCTTTCTTT.

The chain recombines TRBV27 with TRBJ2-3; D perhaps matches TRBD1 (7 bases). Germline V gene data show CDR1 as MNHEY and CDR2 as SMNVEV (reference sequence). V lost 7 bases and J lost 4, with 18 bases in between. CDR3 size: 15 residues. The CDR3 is CASTPRGRGADTQYF. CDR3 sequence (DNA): TGTGCCAGCACCCCACGGGGCAGGGGGGCAGATACGCAGTATTTT.

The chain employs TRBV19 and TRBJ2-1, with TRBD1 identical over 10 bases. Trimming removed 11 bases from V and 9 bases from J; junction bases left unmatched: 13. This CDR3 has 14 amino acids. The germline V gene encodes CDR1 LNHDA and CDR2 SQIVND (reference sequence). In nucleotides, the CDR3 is TGTGCCGTAACGACAGGGGGCGCCGTAGGTGAGCAGTTCTTC. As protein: CAVTTGGAVGEQFF.

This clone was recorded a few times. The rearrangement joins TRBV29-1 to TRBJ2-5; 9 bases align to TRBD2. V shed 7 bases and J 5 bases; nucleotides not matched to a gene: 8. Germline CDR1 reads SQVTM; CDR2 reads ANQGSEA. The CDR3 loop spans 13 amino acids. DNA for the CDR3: TGCAGCGCCAATAGCGGGAGTTTTGAGACCCAGTACTTC. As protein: CSANSGSFETQYF.

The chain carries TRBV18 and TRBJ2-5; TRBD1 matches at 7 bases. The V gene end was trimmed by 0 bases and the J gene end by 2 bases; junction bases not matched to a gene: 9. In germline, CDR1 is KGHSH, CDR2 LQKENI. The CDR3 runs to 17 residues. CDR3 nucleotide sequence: TGTGCCAGCTCACCACCGAAGGGAACAGGGGATCAAGAGACCCAGTACTTC. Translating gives CASSPPKGTGDQETQYF.

CDR3 nucleotides: TGTGCCAGCAGCTTAGCCCGAGCCCGCCAAGAGACCCAGTACTTC. Amino acid sequence: CASSLARARQETQYF. V and J are TRBV7-2 and TRBJ2-5; D is unresolved. Per the germline V gene, CDR1 is SGHTA and CDR2 is FQGNSA. The CDR3 contains 15 residues. The V and J ends lost 0 bases and 1 base respectively, with 9 bases between them.

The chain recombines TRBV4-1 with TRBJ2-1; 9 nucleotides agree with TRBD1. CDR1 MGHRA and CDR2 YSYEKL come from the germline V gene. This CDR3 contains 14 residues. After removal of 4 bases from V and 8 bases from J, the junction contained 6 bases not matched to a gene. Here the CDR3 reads CASSPRDRDHEQFF. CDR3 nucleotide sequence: TGCGCCAGCAGCCCCCGGGACAGGGACCATGAGCAGTTCTTC.

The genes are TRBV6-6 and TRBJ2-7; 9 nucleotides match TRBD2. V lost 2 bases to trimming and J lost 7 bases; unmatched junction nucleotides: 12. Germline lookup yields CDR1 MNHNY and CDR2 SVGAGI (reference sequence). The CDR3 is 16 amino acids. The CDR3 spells CASSYLLGAGGEEQYF. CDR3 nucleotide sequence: TGTGCCAGCAGTTACCTCCTGGGAGCGGGAGGTGAAGAGCAGTACTTC.

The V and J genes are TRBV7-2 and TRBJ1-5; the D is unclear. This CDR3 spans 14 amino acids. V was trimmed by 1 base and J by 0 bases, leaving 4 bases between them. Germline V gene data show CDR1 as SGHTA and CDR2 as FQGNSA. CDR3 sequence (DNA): TGTGCCAGCAGCTTAGTCTTTAGCAATCAGCCCCAGCATTTT. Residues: CASSLVFSNQPQHF.

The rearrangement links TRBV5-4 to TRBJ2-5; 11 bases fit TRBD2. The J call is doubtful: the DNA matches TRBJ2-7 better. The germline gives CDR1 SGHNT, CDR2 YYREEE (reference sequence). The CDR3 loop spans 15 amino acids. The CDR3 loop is CASSSRGTSGYEQYF. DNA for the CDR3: TGTGCCAGCAGCTCGAGGGGGACTAGCGGCTACGAGCAGTACTTC.